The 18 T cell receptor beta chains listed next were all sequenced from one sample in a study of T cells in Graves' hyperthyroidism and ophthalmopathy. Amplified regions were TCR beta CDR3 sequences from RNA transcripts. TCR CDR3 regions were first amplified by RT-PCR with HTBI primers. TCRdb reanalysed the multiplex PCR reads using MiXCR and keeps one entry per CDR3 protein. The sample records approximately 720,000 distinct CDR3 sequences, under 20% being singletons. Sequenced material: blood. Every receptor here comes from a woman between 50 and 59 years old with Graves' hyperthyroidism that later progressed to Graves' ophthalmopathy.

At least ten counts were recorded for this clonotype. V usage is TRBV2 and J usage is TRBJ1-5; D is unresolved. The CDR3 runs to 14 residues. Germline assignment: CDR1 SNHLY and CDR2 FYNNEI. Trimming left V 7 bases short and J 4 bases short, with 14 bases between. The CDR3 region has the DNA TGTGCCAGCACCGAAGGTGGTTTTAATCAGCCCCAGCATTTT. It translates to CASTEGGFNQPQHF.

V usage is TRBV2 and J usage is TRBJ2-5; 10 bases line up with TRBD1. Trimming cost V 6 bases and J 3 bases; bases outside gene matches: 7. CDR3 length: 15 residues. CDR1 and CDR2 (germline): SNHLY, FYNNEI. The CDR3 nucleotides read TGTGCCAGCAGGAGAGACAGGGGGCGGGAAGAGACCCAGTACTTC. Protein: CASRRDRGREETQYF. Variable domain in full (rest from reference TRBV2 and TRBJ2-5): EPEVTQTPSHQVTQMGQEVILRCVPISNHLYFYWYRQILGQKVEFLVSFYNNEISEKSEIFDDQFSVERPDGSNFTLKIRSTKLEDSAMYFCASRRDRGREETQYFGPGTRLLVL.

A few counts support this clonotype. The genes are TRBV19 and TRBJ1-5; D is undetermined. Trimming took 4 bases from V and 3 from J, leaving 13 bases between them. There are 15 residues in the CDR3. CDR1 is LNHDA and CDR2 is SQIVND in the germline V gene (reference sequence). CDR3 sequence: CASSNRMADNQPQHF. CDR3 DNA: TGTGCCAGTAGTAACAGAATGGCAGACAATCAGCCCCAGCATTTT. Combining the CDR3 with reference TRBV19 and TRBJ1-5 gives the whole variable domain DGGITQSPKYLFRKEGQNVTLSCEQNLNHDAMYWYRQDPGQGLRLIYYSQIVNDFQKGDIAEGYSVSREKKESFPLTVTSAQKNPTAFYLCASSNRMADNQPQHFGDGTRLSIL.

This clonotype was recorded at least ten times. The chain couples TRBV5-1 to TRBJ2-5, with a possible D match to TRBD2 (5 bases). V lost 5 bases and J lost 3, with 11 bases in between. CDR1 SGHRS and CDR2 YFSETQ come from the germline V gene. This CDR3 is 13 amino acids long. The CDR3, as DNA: TGCGCCAGCAGGGAGGACCCTAAAGAGACCCAGTACTTC. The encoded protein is CASREDPKETQYF.

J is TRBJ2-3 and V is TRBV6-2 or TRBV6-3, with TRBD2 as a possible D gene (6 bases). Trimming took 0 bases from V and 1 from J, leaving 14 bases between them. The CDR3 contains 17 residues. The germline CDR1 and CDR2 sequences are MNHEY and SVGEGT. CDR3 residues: CASSYSQDGGGTDTQYF. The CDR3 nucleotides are TGTGCCAGCAGTTACTCCCAGGACGGCGGGGGCACAGATACGCAGTATTTT.

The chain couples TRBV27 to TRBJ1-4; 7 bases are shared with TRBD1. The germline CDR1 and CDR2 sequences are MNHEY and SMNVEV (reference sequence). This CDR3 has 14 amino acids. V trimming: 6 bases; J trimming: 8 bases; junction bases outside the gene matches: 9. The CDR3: CASSLTGFGEKLFF. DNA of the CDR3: TGTGCCAGCAGCCTGACAGGGTTCGGGGAAAAACTGTTTTTT.

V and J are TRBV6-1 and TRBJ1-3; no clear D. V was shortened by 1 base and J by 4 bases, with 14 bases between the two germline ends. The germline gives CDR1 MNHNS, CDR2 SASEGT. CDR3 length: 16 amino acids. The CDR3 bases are TGTGCCAGCAGTGAAGAAACCCGGGTCGCGGGAAACACCATATATTTT. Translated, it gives CASSEETRVAGNTIYF.

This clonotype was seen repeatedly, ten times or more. The chain's CDR3 is CSARGDRGRFQPQHF. As DNA, the CDR3 is TGCAGTGCTAGAGGGGACAGGGGGCGTTTTCAGCCCCAGCATTTT. The gene calls are TRBV20-1 and TRBJ1-5; 12 nucleotides line up with TRBD1. Losses at the gene ends were 1 base for V and 6 bases for J; bases not matched to a gene: 4. This CDR3 is 15 amino acids long. The V gene's germline CDR1 is DFQATT and CDR2 SNEGSKA (reference sequence).

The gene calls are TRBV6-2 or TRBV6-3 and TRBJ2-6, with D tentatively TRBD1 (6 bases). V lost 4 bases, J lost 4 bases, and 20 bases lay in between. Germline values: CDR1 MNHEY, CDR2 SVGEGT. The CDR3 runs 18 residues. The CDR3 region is CASSSLASGTSGANVLTF. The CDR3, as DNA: TGTGCCAGCAGTTCGTTAGCTAGTGGGACATCCGGGGCCAACGTCCTGACTTTC.

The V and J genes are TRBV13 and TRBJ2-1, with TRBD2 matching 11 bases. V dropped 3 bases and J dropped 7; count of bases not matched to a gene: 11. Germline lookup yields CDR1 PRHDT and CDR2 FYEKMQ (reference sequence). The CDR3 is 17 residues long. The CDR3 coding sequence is TGTGCCAGCAGCTTGTACCCGTCTAGCGGGGGGAAGAATGAGCAGTTCTTC. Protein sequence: CASSLYPSSGGKNEQFF.

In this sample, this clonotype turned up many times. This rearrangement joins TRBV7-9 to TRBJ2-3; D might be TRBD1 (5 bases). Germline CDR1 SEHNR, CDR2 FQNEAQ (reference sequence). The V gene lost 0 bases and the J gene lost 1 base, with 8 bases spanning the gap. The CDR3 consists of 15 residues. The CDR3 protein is CASSLAQGGTDTQYF. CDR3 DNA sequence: TGTGCCAGCAGCTTAGCGCAAGGGGGCACAGATACGCAGTATTTT.

CDR3 bases: TGTGCCAGCAGCCAAGGCAGGGGGGTAGAAGCTTTCTTT. This encodes CASSQGRGVEAFF. The gene calls are TRBV7-3 and TRBJ1-1; 7 bases match TRBD1. CDR1 SGHTA and CDR2 FQGTGA come from the germline V gene. The V segment lost 5 bases and the J segment 8 bases; nucleotides outside the gene matches: 8. The CDR3 runs to 13 residues.

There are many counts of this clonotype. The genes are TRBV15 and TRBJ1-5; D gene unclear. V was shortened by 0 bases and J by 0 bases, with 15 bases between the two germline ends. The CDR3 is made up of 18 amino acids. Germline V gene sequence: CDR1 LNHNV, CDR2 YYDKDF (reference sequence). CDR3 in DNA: TGTGCCACCAGCAGAGATGCTGACCCAGAACGTAGCAATCAGCCCCAGCATTTT. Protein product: CATSRDADPERSNQPQHF.

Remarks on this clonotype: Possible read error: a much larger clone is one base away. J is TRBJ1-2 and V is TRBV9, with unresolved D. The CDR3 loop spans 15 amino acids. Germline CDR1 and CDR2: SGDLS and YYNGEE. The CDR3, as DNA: TGTGCCGGCAGCGTAGAGGGCGGGGAGATAAGTGGCTACACCTTC. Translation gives CAGSVEGGEISGYTF.

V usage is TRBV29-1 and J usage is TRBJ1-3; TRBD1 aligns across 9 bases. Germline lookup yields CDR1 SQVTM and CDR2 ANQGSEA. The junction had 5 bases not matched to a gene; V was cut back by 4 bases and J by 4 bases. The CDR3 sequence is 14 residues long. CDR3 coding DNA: TGCAGCGTTGCACAGGGGGCTGCAGGAAACACCATATATTTT. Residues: CSVAQGAAGNTIYF.

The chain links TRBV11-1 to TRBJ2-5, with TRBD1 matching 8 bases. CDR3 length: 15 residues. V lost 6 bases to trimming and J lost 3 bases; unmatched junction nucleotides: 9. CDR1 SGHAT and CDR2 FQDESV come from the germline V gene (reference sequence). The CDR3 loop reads CASRLETGVKETQYF. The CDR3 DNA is TGTGCCAGCAGGCTCGAGACAGGGGTGAAAGAGACCCAGTACTTC.

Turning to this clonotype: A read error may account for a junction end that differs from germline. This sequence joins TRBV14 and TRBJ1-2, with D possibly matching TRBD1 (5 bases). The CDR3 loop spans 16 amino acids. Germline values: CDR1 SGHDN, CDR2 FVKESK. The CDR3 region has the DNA TGTACCAGCAGCCCTAGGACACGGAGGACCTCTGTAGGATACACCTTC. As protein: CTSSPRTRRTSVGYTF.

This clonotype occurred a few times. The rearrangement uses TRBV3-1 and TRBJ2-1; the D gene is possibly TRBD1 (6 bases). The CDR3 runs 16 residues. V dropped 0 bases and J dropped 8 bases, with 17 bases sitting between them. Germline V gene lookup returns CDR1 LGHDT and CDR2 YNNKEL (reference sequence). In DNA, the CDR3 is TGTGCCAGCAGCCAAGACCCCGTGGGGGCATATGATGAGCAGTTCTTC. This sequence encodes CASSQDPVGAYDEQFF.